This TCR beta chain was recorded in a study of shared T cell receptors in the human thymus. Using immunoSEQ multiplex PCR, the repertoire was profiled, and TCRdb retains in-frame clones only, with some absent. The data contain hundreds of thousands of clones, more than 70% of them singletons. CDR1 is SEHNR, CDR2 FQNEAQ, per germline (reference sequence). CDR3 size: 12 residues. Trimming removed 6 bases from V and 12 bases from J, with 15 bases in between. In addition, the sample was reused for a study of human thymus T cells. As that report states: Serving as donors were healthy Finnish infants, each of whom was having open corrective surgery for congenital heart defects. Thymic tissue was derived from resections collected during corrective heart surgery. An apparent bias in V and J gene usage was seen in thymic and blood repertoires. What related research reported was that thymic repertoires overlapped highly among unrelated individuals.

The chain joins TRBV7-9 to TRBJ2-1; the D gene is possibly TRBD2 (6 bases). The clonotype originates from a boy under two years old with a congenital heart defect. Sequenced input: thymocytes. The CDR3 here is CASSYGGVGQFF. In DNA form, the CDR3 reads TGTGCCAGCAGTTATGGAGGGGTTGGGCAGTTCTTC.